Below, 25 T cell receptor beta chains from the same sample are listed, as sequenced in a study of low-dose radiotherapy and immunotherapy resistance in tumors (dated by TCRdb to between 2021 and 2024). The sequencer was an Illumina HiSeq 2500. Superscript III and a set of TRAV- and TRBV-specific primers were used to synthesize first-strand cDNA, so that both TCRalpha and TCRbeta chains were covered. TCRs were amplified with Phusion for approximately 20 PCR cycles using a constant-region primer together with the adapter attached to the V primers. Using fastp at Q25 and MiXCR, TCRdb reprocessed the public reads and kept productive beta chains. All rows with the same CDR3 protein become a single entry with the most common DNA and genes. A total of about 80,000 distinct CDR3 sequences appear in this sample, about a sixth of them only once. The ten largest clones take up approximately 1.5% of the sample.

This specimen's time point label, per the study, means: after trial treatment. The sample's treatment or condition label, in plain terms: LDRT plus nivolumab, ipilimumab, low-dose cyclophosphamide and aspirin (RACIN trial). The sequenced sample was PBMCs, obtained after low-dose radiotherapy plus immunotherapy. The receptors stem from a male donor with prostate cancer.

This clonotype has ten or more counts. This CDR3 is CASSLFQGGTDTQYF. The CDR3, as DNA: TGTGCCAGCAGCCTATTCCAAGGGGGCACAGATACGCAGTATTTT. V is TRBV9 and J is TRBJ2-3; weak D call: TRBD1 (5 bases). Germline lookup yields CDR1 SGDLS and CDR2 YYNGEE. The CDR3 spans 15 residues. The ends were cut back, 4 bases at V and 1 base at J, with 13 bases in the middle.

This clonotype has a count of ten or more. CDR3 DNA: TGTGCCAGCAGCCAAGTCGGTGAGCAGTTCTTC. This gives the protein CASSQVGEQFF. The chain combines TRBV14 with TRBJ2-1; D ambiguous. This CDR3 has 11 amino acids. Looked up from germline, CDR1 is SGHDN and CDR2 is FVKESK. Trimming shortened V by 1 base and J by 9 bases, and 4 bases separated the two germline ends.

This clonotype was detected ten times or more. This rearrangement joins TRBV11-2 to TRBJ2-1; TRBD2 agrees at 13 bases. Germline CDR1 is SGHAT and CDR2 is FQNNGV. The CDR3 totals 20 residues. Losses at the gene ends were 4 bases for V and 9 bases for J; bases not matched to a gene: 21. As DNA, the CDR3 is TGTGCCAGCAGCTCCAGGCCCGGGAGCGGAGGGACTAGCGGGAACGGTGAGCAGTTCTTC. This encodes CASSSRPGSGGTSGNGEQFF.

In its sample, this clonotype was seen many times. V usage is TRBV12-3 or TRBV12-4 and J usage is TRBJ2-7; 10 bases match TRBD1. Trimming cost V 6 bases and J 0 bases; bases outside gene matches: 5. The CDR3 sequence is 15 residues long. This chain's CDR3 is CASSPGTGDSYEQYF. CDR3 coding DNA: TGTGCCAGCAGCCCGGGGACAGGGGACTCCTACGAGCAGTACTTC.

The chain joins TRBV3-1 to TRBJ2-2, with D unresolved. Per the germline V gene, CDR1 is LGHDT and CDR2 is YNNKEL (reference sequence). V lost 1 base and J lost 10, with 13 bases in between. The CDR3 is 14 residues long. CDR3 sequence (DNA): TGTGCCAGCAGCCAAGGGCTAGTGGCCGTGGAGCTGTTTTTT. Translation: CASSQGLVAVELFF.

This clonotype was seen many times. This chain connects TRBV14 to TRBJ1-1; D is ambiguous. V was cut by 3 bases and J by 5 bases, with 7 bases left in between. This CDR3 is 12 amino acids long. Per germline, CDR1 SGHDN and CDR2 FVKESK. CDR3 loop: CASSHLGTEAFF. CDR3 bases: TGTGCCAGCAGCCATCTAGGGACTGAAGCTTTCTTT.

This clonotype was observed many times. This rearrangement joins TRBV6-6 to TRBJ2-7; perhaps D is TRBD1 or TRBD2 (5 bases each). Trimming removed 1 base at V and 5 bases at J, with 9 bases between. The CDR3 consists of 13 residues. The germline gives CDR1 MNHNY, CDR2 SVGAGI (reference sequence). CDR3 amino acids: CASSYYWDHEQYF. The CDR3 DNA follows: TGTGCCAGCAGTTACTACTGGGACCACGAGCAGTACTTC.

This clonotype has ten or more counts. The chain has TRBV7-9 and TRBJ2-1; D gene uncertain. The CDR3 runs 11 residues. Germline CDR1 SEHNR, CDR2 FQNEAQ (reference sequence). The ends were cut back, 5 bases at V and 8 bases at J, with 7 bases in the middle. CDR3 residues: CASSDVDEQFF. In DNA form, the CDR3 reads TGTGCCAGCAGCGATGTAGATGAGCAGTTCTTC.

This clonotype was seen many times. The chain employs TRBV10-2 and TRBJ1-5; D perhaps matches TRBD1 (5 bases). V was shortened by 4 bases and J by 2 bases, with 9 bases between the two germline ends. The CDR3 loop spans 14 amino acids. CDR1 and CDR2 (germline): WSHSY, SAAADI. CDR3 region: CASSAGRGNQPQHF. CDR3 coding DNA: TGCGCCAGCAGTGCGGGCAGGGGCAATCAGCCCCAGCATTTT.

The rearrangement uses TRBV18 and TRBJ2-7; weak D call: TRBD1 (7 bases). Looked up from germline, CDR1 is KGHSH and CDR2 is LQKENI. CDR3 size: 15 residues. V dropped 4 bases and J dropped 4 bases, with 17 bases sitting between them. The CDR3 DNA sequence: TGTGCCAGCTCACAGACAGGGACTGTAGCTTACGAGCAGTACTTC. It encodes CASSQTGTVAYEQYF.

This clonotype was found many times. The chain combines TRBV27 with TRBJ2-2; D is unresolved. The CDR3 has 15 amino acids. The V gene's germline CDR1 is MNHEY and CDR2 SMNVEV (reference sequence). V was cut by 2 bases and J by 4 bases, with 11 bases left in between. As DNA, the CDR3 is TGTGCCAGCAGTTTAATATCCGGCGGCACCGGGGAGCTGTTTTTT. Translating it yields CASSLISGGTGELFF.

This clonotype was picked up many times. The rearrangement joins TRBV4-3 to TRBJ1-2, with TRBD1 matching 9 bases. CDR3 length: 16 residues. CDR1 and CDR2 (germline): LGHNA, YSLEER. Germline trimming cut 3 bases from V and 6 bases from J; bases unmatched to any gene: 11. The CDR3 loop reads CASSQATGGGFDGYTF. The CDR3 nucleotides are TGCGCCAGCAGCCAGGCTACAGGGGGCGGTTTTGATGGCTACACCTTC.

The sample holds many counts of this clonotype. In DNA, the CDR3 is TGTGCCAGCAGCTTAAGAGGCGAGCAGTACTTC. Translating gives CASSLRGEQYF. The chain combines TRBV7-2 with TRBJ2-7, with unresolved D. This CDR3 has 11 residues. Per germline, CDR1 SGHTA and CDR2 FQGNSA. V was shortened by 2 bases and J by 6 bases, with 5 bases between the two germline ends.

This clonotype was counted ten times or more. The J gene is TRBJ2-3, the V gene TRBV11-2, with 12 nucleotides matching TRBD2. The junction had 14 bases not matched to a gene; V was cut back by 3 bases and J by 7 bases. CDR1 and CDR2 from the germline V gene are SGHAT and FQNNGV. The CDR3 totals 18 residues. CDR3 in DNA: TGTGCCAGCAGCTTTATGTCTCGGACTAGCGGGATCGGGAATACGCAGTATTTT. It specifies CASSFMSRTSGIGNTQYF.

This clonotype appeared many times. This chain uses TRBV19 with TRBJ2-2, with TRBD2 matching 9 bases. Germline CDR1 and CDR2: LNHDA and SQIVND (reference sequence). The CDR3 runs 15 residues. The V gene end was trimmed by 5 bases and the J gene end by 2 bases; junction bases not matched to a gene: 3. CDR3 protein: CASSSLAGNTGELFF. The CDR3, as DNA: TGTGCCAGTAGTTCCCTAGCGGGAAACACCGGGGAGCTGTTTTTT.

This clonotype has a count of ten or more. V usage is TRBV28 and J usage is TRBJ2-7; 11 nucleotides agree with TRBD1. The J segment lost 2 bases and the V segment lost 3 bases, leaving 15 bases of the junction unmatched. The CDR3 length is 19 residues. CDR1 and CDR2 (germline): MDHEN, SYDVKM. This CDR3 reads CASSFNQWTGGPNPYEQYF. The CDR3, as DNA: TGTGCCAGCAGTTTTAATCAGTGGACAGGGGGCCCTAACCCCTACGAGCAGTACTTC.

In this sample, this clonotype turned up many times. The genes are TRBV12-3 or TRBV12-4 and TRBJ2-3; D assignment may be TRBD1 or TRBD2 (5 bases each). The CDR3 has 15 residues. Trimming shortened V by 6 bases and J by 4 bases, and 17 bases separated the two germline ends. Here the CDR3 reads CASSLGELGADTQYF. The CDR3, as DNA: TGTGCCAGCAGCCTAGGGGAGTTGGGGGCAGATACGCAGTATTTT.

In its sample, this clonotype was seen many times. J is TRBJ2-3 and V is TRBV28, with TRBD1 matching over 8 bases. V lost 6 bases to trimming and J lost 5 bases; unmatched junction nucleotides: 10. Germline V gene data show CDR1 as MDHEN and CDR2 as SYDVKM. This CDR3 comprises 15 residues. Here the CDR3 DNA reads TGTGCCAGCAGACCTCAGGGGGCTCAAGTAGATACGCAGTATTTT. Protein product: CASRPQGAQVDTQYF. The whole variable domain, filled in from reference TRBV28 and TRBJ2-3, reads DVKVTQSSRYLVKRTGEKVFLECVQDMDHENMFWYRQDPGLGLRLIYFSYDVKMKEKGDIPEGYSVSREKKERFSLILESASTNQTSMYLCASRPQGAQVDTQYFGPGTRLTVL.

The sample holds many counts of this clonotype. This rearrangement joins TRBV10-3 to TRBJ2-3, with TRBD2 matching over 9 bases. Germline V gene sequence: CDR1 ENHRY, CDR2 SYGVKD. The CDR3 loop spans 16 amino acids. Trimming at V came to 8 bases and at J to 1 base, leaving 10 bases not matched to a gene. CDR3 DNA sequence: TGTGCCATCTCCTCCGGTCGACTAGCGGGCACAGATACGCAGTATTTT. It is translated as CAISSGRLAGTDTQYF.

V usage is TRBV27 and J usage is TRBJ1-2; a weak D match, TRBD1 (6 bases). The CDR3 runs 13 residues. Germline CDR1 and CDR2: MNHEY and SMNVEV (reference sequence). V lost 5 bases and J lost 8, with 15 bases in between. The CDR3 reads CASSEGERGGYTF. As DNA, the CDR3 is TGTGCCAGCAGTGAGGGGGAAAGAGGAGGCTACACCTTC.

This clonotype was seen ten or more times. V gene TRBV10-3 combines with J gene TRBJ1-1; 9 bases match TRBD1. This CDR3 is 14 amino acids long. J lost 0 bases, V lost 10 bases, and 6 bases had no gene match. The germline V gene encodes CDR1 ENHRY and CDR2 SYGVKD. CDR3 region: CASWDRALNTEAFF. DNA for the CDR3: TGTGCCAGTTGGGACAGGGCCCTGAACACTGAAGCTTTCTTT.

This clonotype was picked up many times. The chain couples TRBV29-1 to TRBJ1-2; D unclear. Trimming stripped 7 bases from V and 8 bases from J, with 23 bases between. This CDR3 comprises 14 residues. The germline V gene has CDR1 SQVTM and CDR2 ANQGSEA. Here the CDR3 DNA reads TGCAGCGAACAGTACCTCGACGGAAAGGAGGGCTACACCTTC. Translated: CSEQYLDGKEGYTF.

This clonotype was seen only a few times. The genes are TRBV19 and TRBJ1-1; D unclear. V gave up 7 bases and J gave up 7 bases, with 22 bases separating them. Germline assignment: CDR1 LNHDA and CDR2 SQIVND (reference sequence). This CDR3 comprises 15 residues. The CDR3 region is CASTLGGGSGREAFF. Here the CDR3 DNA reads TGTGCCAGTACCCTAGGTGGCGGGAGCGGTCGTGAAGCTTTCTTT.

V gene TRBV7-2 combines with J gene TRBJ2-7, with D perhaps assigned TRBD1 or TRBD2 (5 bases each). CDR3 length equals 14 residues. Deletions cut 8 bases from V and 7 bases from J, with 21 bases between. Germline CDR1 is SGHTA and CDR2 is FQGNSA. The CDR3: CASRPPAGTGEQYF. For the CDR3, the DNA is TGTGCCAGCCGACCGCCGGCAGGGACGGGGGAGCAGTACTTC.

As concerns this clonotype: A far larger clone differs by one base, so this is likely a read error. The CDR3 region is CASGGTATYEQYF. DNA for the CDR3: TGTGCCAGCGGGGGGACGGCTACCTACGAGCAGTACTTC. The rearrangement uses TRBV6-5 and TRBJ2-7, with a weak D call TRBD2 (6 bases). V was cut by 8 bases and J by 2 bases, with 13 bases left in between. Germline V gene lookup returns CDR1 MNHEY and CDR2 SVGAGI. The CDR3 is made up of 13 amino acids.